These 32 T cell receptor beta chains were all obtained from the same sample, sequenced in a study of blood T cell repertoires in COVID-19. Clones were sequenced by immunoSEQ multiplex PCR, and TCRdb holds only the in-frame ones, with some missing. The table shows about 480,000 clones, with 85% to 90% occurring only once. The specimen sequenced was PBMCs or T cells enriched from blood (not recorded which). The receptors here all came from a woman aged 40 to 50 who had recovered from COVID-19.

The V gene is TRBV10-3, the J gene TRBJ1-4; maybe TRBD1 (6 bases). The V end lost 0 bases, the J end lost 8 bases, and 16 bases lay between the germline ends. This CDR3 region has 16 residues. In germline, CDR1 is ENHRY, CDR2 SYGVKD. CDR3 loop: CAISESYGQQMEKLFF. DNA for the CDR3: TGTGCCATCAGTGAGTCCTACGGACAGCAGATGGAAAAACTGTTTTTT.

The rearrangement uses TRBV30 and TRBJ1-2; tentatively, D is TRBD1 (6 bases). The V gene lost 6 bases and the J gene lost 3 bases, with 20 bases spanning the gap. There are 15 residues in the CDR3. The germline CDR1 and CDR2 sequences are GTSNPN and SVGIG (reference sequence). CDR3 sequence reads: CACIRGRGHDYGYTF. The CDR3 coding sequence is TGTGCCTGTATCCGAGGGCGGGGGCACGACTATGGCTACACCTTC.

CDR3 sequence reads: CAWSVGQLDEQFF. DNA of the CDR3: TGTGCCTGGAGTGTAGGACAGTTGGATGAGCAGTTCTTC. The rearrangement joins TRBV30 to TRBJ2-1, with D possibly TRBD1 on 6 matching bases. Trimming removed 0 bases at V and 8 bases at J, with 11 bases between. Germline V gives CDR1 GTSNPN, CDR2 SVGIG (reference sequence). This CDR3 contains 13 residues.

Worth noting for this clone: This sample also contains other DNA sequences that code for the same CDR3. The chain is built from TRBV5-1 and TRBJ1-2; a possible D gene is TRBD1 (6 bases). Per the germline V gene, CDR1 is SGHRS and CDR2 is YFSETQ. The CDR3 is 13 residues long. V was pared by 2 bases and J by 4 bases, with 9 bases between. In DNA, the CDR3 is TGCGCCAGCAGCTTAGGACAGCCCTATGGCTACACCTTC. Its translation: CASSLGQPYGYTF.

The rearrangement joins TRBV13 to TRBJ1-1, with a weak D call TRBD1 (5 bases). Germline lookup yields CDR1 PRHDT and CDR2 FYEKMQ (reference sequence). Trimming left V 4 bases short and J 3 bases short, with 9 bases between. The CDR3 is made up of 13 amino acids. The DNA of the CDR3 is TGTGCCAGCAGCTCCGACAGCTACACTGAAGCTTTCTTT. Protein sequence: CASSSDSYTEAFF.

The V gene is TRBV19, the J gene TRBJ1-2; D unclear. The CDR3 covers 15 residues. Trimming took 5 bases from V and 2 from J, leaving 15 bases between them. Germline CDR1 is LNHDA and CDR2 is SQIVND (reference sequence). CDR3 amino acids: CASSPTPPENYGYTF. CDR3 DNA sequence: TGTGCCAGTAGTCCAACACCCCCGGAGAACTATGGCTACACCTTC.

The chain joins TRBV9 to TRBJ2-1; D gene unclear. The length of the CDR3 is 10 residues. Trimming stripped 6 bases from V and 5 bases from J, with 3 bases between. The germline V gene encodes CDR1 SGDLS and CDR2 YYNGEE. The CDR3 reads CASTNNEQFF. The CDR3 DNA follows: TGTGCCAGCACCAACAATGAGCAGTTCTTC.

The rearrangement links TRBV9 to TRBJ1-1; D ambiguous. Trimming cost V 4 bases and J 0 bases, with 7 bases left between them. CDR3 length: 13 amino acids. Germline CDR1 and CDR2: SGDLS and YYNGEE. In DNA, the CDR3 is TGTGCCAGCAGCCCCAACATGAACACTGAAGCTTTCTTT. Translating gives CASSPNMNTEAFF.

This clone is a singleton in its sample. V gene TRBV14 combines with J gene TRBJ1-4; tentative D call: TRBD1 (6 bases). The CDR3 extends over 17 amino acids. Trimming removed 3 bases from V and 6 bases from J, with 20 bases in between. Germline V gene sequence: CDR1 SGHDN, CDR2 FVKESK. CDR3 protein: CASSHTGSATRDEKLFF. As DNA, the CDR3 is TGTGCCAGCAGCCACACAGGGTCGGCCACCCGGGATGAAAAACTGTTTTTT.

V and J are TRBV14 and TRBJ1-1, with D possibly TRBD1 on 6 matching bases. This CDR3 contains 17 residues. Germline assignment: CDR1 SGHDN and CDR2 FVKESK. V was shortened by 0 bases and J by 7 bases, with 21 bases between the two germline ends. CDR3 nucleotides: TGTGCCAGCAGCCAAGAACCGGACACCAGAAAAGGGGGTGAAGCTTTCTTT. This gives the protein CASSQEPDTRKGGEAFF.

V and J are TRBV7-9 and TRBJ1-1; TRBD1 might be the D (6 bases). The germline gives CDR1 SEHNR, CDR2 FQNEAQ (reference sequence). V lost 6 bases, J lost 4 bases, and 18 bases lay in between. The CDR3 extends over 15 amino acids. CDR3 residues: CASRRTNQGFTEAFF. The DNA of the CDR3 is TGTGCCAGCAGACGAACCAACCAGGGGTTCACTGAAGCTTTCTTT.

The chain carries TRBV19 and TRBJ1-5; TRBD1 agrees at 7 bases. Trimming removed 9 bases from V and 6 bases from J; junction bases left unmatched: 14. The germline gives CDR1 LNHDA, CDR2 SQIVND (reference sequence). CDR3 length: 15 residues. In DNA form, the CDR3 reads TGTGCCAGCAGTGGGGATCCAGGGGGAACTCAGCCCCAGCATTTT. Translated, it gives CASSGDPGGTQPQHF.

The chain recombines TRBV6-5 with TRBJ1-4; D is unclear. CDR1 is MNHEY and CDR2 is SVGAGI in the germline V gene. The CDR3 is made up of 13 amino acids. Deletions cut 7 bases from V and 4 bases from J, with 10 bases between. CDR3 bases: TGTGCCAGCAACGGGGTCCTTAATGAAAAACTGTTTTTT. This sequence encodes CASNGVLNEKLFF.

The chain has TRBV7-9 and TRBJ1-2; D is perhaps TRBD1 (6 bases). V was shortened by 6 bases and J by 4 bases, with 9 bases between the two germline ends. Germline lookup yields CDR1 SEHNR and CDR2 FQNEAQ (reference sequence). The length of the CDR3 is 12 residues. This CDR3 reads CASREDSYGYTF. The CDR3 DNA follows: TGTGCCAGCAGAGAGGACAGCTATGGCTACACCTTC.

This chain joins TRBV4-2 and TRBJ2-1, with a possible D match to TRBD2 (5 bases). Germline assignment: CDR1 LGHNA and CDR2 YNFKEQ. CDR3 length equals 14 residues. Trimming removed 0 bases from V and 11 bases from J, with 14 bases in between. This CDR3 reads CASSQDGEEEKQFF. The CDR3 nucleotides are TGTGCCAGCAGCCAAGATGGAGAGGAGGAAAAGCAGTTCTTC.

This sequence joins TRBV10-3 and TRBJ1-2, with D unresolved. Germline values: CDR1 ENHRY, CDR2 SYGVKD. The CDR3 loop spans 13 amino acids. V lost 8 bases and J lost 0, with 10 bases in between. The CDR3 region has the DNA TGTGCCATCCGAGTTAGTACTAACTATGGCTACACCTTC. Its protein product is CAIRVSTNYGYTF.

CDR3 residues: CASSLYSGSGYEQYF. In DNA, the CDR3 is TGTGCCAGCAGCTTATACTCCGGGAGTGGGTACGAGCAGTACTTC. The chain links TRBV7-6 to TRBJ2-7, with D tentatively TRBD2 (6 bases). Trimming stripped 2 bases from V and 4 bases from J, with 15 bases between. CDR1 is SGHVS and CDR2 is FNYEAQ in the germline V gene. The CDR3 has 15 residues.

The chain is built from TRBV11-1 and TRBJ2-7; the D is unclear. V shed 8 bases and J shed 2 bases, with 22 bases lying between them. The CDR3 has 16 residues. The germline gives CDR1 SGHAT, CDR2 FQDESV (reference sequence). As DNA, the CDR3 is TGTGCCAGCGGCATTAGTCCAGTGGGCAGTACCTACGAGCAGTACTTC. Translating it yields CASGISPVGSTYEQYF.

V and J are TRBV15 and TRBJ2-5, with 9 bases matching TRBD1. In germline, CDR1 is LNHNV, CDR2 YYDKDF (reference sequence). Trimming took 3 bases from V and 2 from J; bases not matched to a gene: 10. CDR3 length: 17 amino acids. The CDR3 bases are TGTGCCACCAGCAGCGGGACAGGGCCACTGTCACAAGAGACCCAGTACTTC. This codes for CATSSGTGPLSQETQYF.

In its sample, this clone was seen a few times. The rearrangement uses TRBV6-5 and TRBJ1-2; D is undetermined. The CDR3 totals 13 residues. Germline V CDR1 and CDR2: MNHEY, SVGAGI. The V and J ends lost 2 bases and 3 bases respectively, with 7 bases between them. The CDR3 DNA is TGTGCCAGCAGTTACAAGCTTGACTATGGCTACACCTTC. Protein product: CASSYKLDYGYTF.

The count of this clone is one. This chain links TRBV5-6 with TRBJ1-1; D not certain. V lost 1 base and J lost 4, with 11 bases in between. This CDR3 region has 14 residues. Germline V gene lookup returns CDR1 SGHDT and CDR2 YYEEEE. The CDR3 DNA sequence: TGTGCCAGCAGCTTGTCAGGTACCGGCACTGAAGCTTTCTTT. Translation gives CASSLSGTGTEAFF.

This chain joins TRBV25-1 and TRBJ2-7; D unclear. V was pared by 7 bases and J by 1 base, with 11 bases between. Germline values: CDR1 MGHDK, CDR2 SYGVNS. This CDR3 is built from 13 residues. The CDR3 sequence is CASTDLRSYEQYF. The CDR3 DNA reads TGTGCCAGCACCGACTTGCGGTCCTACGAGCAGTACTTC.

For this clone: The germline gene is not matched at one end of the junction; a read error may be the cause. The rearrangement uses TRBV7-2 and TRBJ2-1, with 7 bases that match TRBD2. The CDR3 sequence is 15 residues long. Germline-derived CDR1 and CDR2 are SGHTA and FQGNSA. The CDR3 protein is CASSPQRRREGRQIF. CDR3 DNA: TGTGCCAGCAGCCCCCAACGAAGGAGGGAGGGCCGCCAGATCTTC.

The CDR3 sequence is CASSIETGIANTQYF. As DNA, the CDR3 is TGTGCCAGTAGTATCGAGACAGGAATAGCCAATACGCAGTATTTT. The V and J genes are TRBV19 and TRBJ2-3; D is perhaps TRBD1 (6 bases). V was cut by 3 bases and J by 7 bases, with 17 bases left in between. This CDR3 spans 15 amino acids. Germline CDR1 reads LNHDA; CDR2 reads SQIVND (reference sequence).

This clone was counted once. The chain joins TRBV18 to TRBJ1-1, with D hard to call. CDR3 length: 14 residues. Per the germline V gene, CDR1 is KGHSH and CDR2 is LQKENI. The V and J ends lost 2 bases and 7 bases respectively, with 14 bases between them. The CDR3 loop is CASSPRSDEVEAFF. DNA of the CDR3: TGTGCCAGCTCACCAAGGTCGGATGAGGTTGAAGCTTTCTTT.

The chain joins TRBV27 to TRBJ2-1; 10 bases match TRBD2. The junction had 5 bases not matched to a gene; V was cut back by 4 bases and J by 5 bases. The CDR3 runs 15 residues. Germline CDR1 MNHEY, CDR2 SMNVEV (reference sequence). The CDR3 reads CASSSPGLANNEQFF. The CDR3 coding sequence is TGTGCCAGCAGTTCCCCGGGACTAGCGAACAATGAGCAGTTCTTC.

The CDR3 DNA follows: TGTGCCAGCTCACCTCCAGATGGGACAGGGGGCACTGAAGCTTTCTTT. This translates into CASSPPDGTGGTEAFF. J is TRBJ1-1 and V is TRBV18; 11 positions agree with TRBD1. The V gene end was trimmed by 3 bases and the J gene end by 4 bases; junction bases not matched to a gene: 7. Per germline, CDR1 KGHSH and CDR2 LQKENI. This CDR3 is built from 16 residues.

The chain joins TRBV5-4 to TRBJ2-7; TRBD2 matches at 14 bases. The V and J ends lost 4 bases and 3 bases, in that order; junction bases with no gene match: 6. The germline V gene encodes CDR1 SGHNT and CDR2 YYREEE (reference sequence). The CDR3 has 16 residues. The CDR3 loop reads CASSPGLAGVFYEQYF. CDR3 nucleotide sequence: TGTGCCAGCAGCCCGGGACTAGCGGGAGTTTTCTACGAGCAGTACTTC.

This clone was recorded once. The chain recombines TRBV24-1 with TRBJ2-3; 7 nucleotides line up with TRBD2. Germline CDR1 KGHDR, CDR2 SFDVKD. V lost 6 bases and J lost 0; bases outside the gene matches: 2. CDR3 length: 14 residues. Here the CDR3 DNA reads TGTGCCACCAGTAGAGCGGGAAGCACAGATACGCAGTATTTT. This codes for CATSRAGSTDTQYF.

The rearrangement uses TRBV2 and TRBJ1-5; 9 positions agree with TRBD1. Trimming at V came to 5 bases and at J to 4 bases, leaving 3 bases not matched to a gene. CDR1 is SNHLY and CDR2 is FYNNEI in the germline V gene. The CDR3 is 14 amino acids. The CDR3 nucleotides read TGTGCCAGCAGTAGGGACAGGGAGAATCAGCCCCAGCATTTT. It specifies CASSRDRENQPQHF.

This clone was detected once. The CDR3 DNA is TGTGCCAGCAGCTTAGGAGGTAGGGCCTGGAGGGGCTACACCTTC. Residues: CASSLGGRAWRGYTF. This chain joins TRBV7-9 and TRBJ1-2; D not resolved. Trimming cost V 1 base and J 8 bases, with 17 bases left between them. The CDR3 spans 15 residues. Germline V gene data show CDR1 as SEHNR and CDR2 as FQNEAQ (reference sequence).

The CDR3 bases are TGTGCCAGCAGTCCCGACAGCAATAACTATGGCTACACCTTC. Protein sequence: CASSPDSNNYGYTF. J is TRBJ1-2 and V is TRBV6-5, with a possible D match to TRBD1 (5 bases). V was cut by 5 bases and J by 1 base, with 11 bases left in between. Germline assignment: CDR1 MNHEY and CDR2 SVGAGI. This CDR3 has 14 residues.